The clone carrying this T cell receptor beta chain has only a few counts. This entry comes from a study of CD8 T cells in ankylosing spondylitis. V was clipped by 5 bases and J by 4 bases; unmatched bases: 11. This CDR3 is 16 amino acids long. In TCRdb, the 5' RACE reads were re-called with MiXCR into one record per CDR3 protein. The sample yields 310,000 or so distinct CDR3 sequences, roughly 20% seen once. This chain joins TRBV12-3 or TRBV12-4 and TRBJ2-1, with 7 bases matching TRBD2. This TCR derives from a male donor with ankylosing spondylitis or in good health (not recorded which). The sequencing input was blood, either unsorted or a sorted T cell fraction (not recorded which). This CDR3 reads CASSPPSAGEYNEQFF. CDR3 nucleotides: TGTGCCAGCAGTCCTCCCTCCGCGGGGGAGTACAATGAGCAGTTCTTC.